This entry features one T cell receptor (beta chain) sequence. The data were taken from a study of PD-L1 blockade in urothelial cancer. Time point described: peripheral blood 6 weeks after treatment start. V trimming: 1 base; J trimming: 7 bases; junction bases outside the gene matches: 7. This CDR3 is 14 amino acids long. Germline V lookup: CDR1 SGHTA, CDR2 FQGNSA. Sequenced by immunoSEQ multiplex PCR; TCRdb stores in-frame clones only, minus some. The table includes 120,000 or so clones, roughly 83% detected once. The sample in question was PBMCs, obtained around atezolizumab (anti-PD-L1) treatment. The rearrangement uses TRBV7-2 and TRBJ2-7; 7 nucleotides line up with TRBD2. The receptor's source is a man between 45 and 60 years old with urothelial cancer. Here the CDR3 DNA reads TGTGCCAGCAGCTTAGGTGTAGCGGGTGCAGAGCAGTACTTC. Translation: CASSLGVAGAEQYF.